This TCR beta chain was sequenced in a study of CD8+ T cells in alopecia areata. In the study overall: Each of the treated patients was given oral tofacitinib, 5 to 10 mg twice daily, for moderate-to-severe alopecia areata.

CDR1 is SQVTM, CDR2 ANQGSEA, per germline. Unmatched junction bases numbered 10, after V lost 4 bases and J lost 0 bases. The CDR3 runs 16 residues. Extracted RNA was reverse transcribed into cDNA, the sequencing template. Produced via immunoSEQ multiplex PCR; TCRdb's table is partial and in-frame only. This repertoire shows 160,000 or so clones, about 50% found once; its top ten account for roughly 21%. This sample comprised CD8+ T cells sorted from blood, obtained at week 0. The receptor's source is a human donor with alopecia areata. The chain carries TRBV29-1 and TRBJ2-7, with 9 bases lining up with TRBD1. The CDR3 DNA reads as TGCAGCGTTGTAGGTAGGGGACAGGGTAGCTCCTACGAGCAGTACTTC. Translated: CSVVGRGQGSSYEQYF.